Presented here are 2 T cell receptor beta chains from one specimen sequenced in a study of cytomegalovirus exposure and HLA in healthy donors (TCRdb year 2017). The protocol used for the library was the immunoSEQ multiplex PCR assay. For the multiplex PCR, a mixture combining 60 forward primers for TCR Vbeta segments and 13 reverse primers for TCR Jbeta segments was used. This is the immuneACCESS table as TCRdb keeps it, with only in-frame sequences that have V and J called. A part of the clones is gone; compared with another copy, unresolved V genes explain less than half, and the rest is unexplained. The sample includes about 82,000 clones, with around a tenth observed a single time. The ten biggest clones cover more than 20% of the sample. The sample consisted of PBMCs. These receptors all come from a man aged 55 to 70 in good health and CMV-seropositive.

This clone came up once. The junction differs from germline at one of its ends, possibly a read error. The CDR3 loop reads CASSLARQGSDEQFF. In DNA, the CDR3 is TGTGCTAGCAGCTTAGCACGACAGGGGTCGGATGAGCAGTTCTTC. The chain has TRBV7-7 and TRBJ2-1, with 8 bases aligning to TRBD1. Germline V gene data show CDR1 as SSHAT and CDR2 as FNYEAQ (reference sequence). CDR3 size: 15 residues.

This clone has more than one count but fewer than ten. The chain combines TRBV28 with TRBJ1-5; 10 bases agree with TRBD1. The CDR3 is 17 amino acids. CDR1 and CDR2 from the germline V gene are MDHEN and SYDVKM. The J segment lost 2 bases and the V segment lost 7 bases, leaving 11 bases of the junction unmatched. In DNA form, the CDR3 reads TGTGCCAGCATTCAAACCGGGACAGGGGCCCGCAATCAGCCCCAGCATTTT. Translated, it gives CASIQTGTGARNQPQHF.